The clone carrying this T cell receptor (beta chain) was found many times. TCRdb itself ran the 5' RACE reads through MiXCR, one entry per CDR3 protein. The sample lists approximately 250,000 distinct CDR3 sequences; 15% were seen once. The entry originates in a study of T-cell memory formation after mild COVID-19. Study in general: TCR clusters mostly belonged to single donors.

The TCR sequence derives from an adult woman who had mild COVID-19 (a few samples of this study predate the infection). Cell type and time point are not known. Input material: PBMCs or a T cell subset sorted from them (not recorded which).

The CDR3 here is CASSLFEGSSQETQYF. CDR3 nucleotides: TGCGCCAGCAGCTTGTTCGAGGGAAGTTCCCAAGAGACCCAGTACTTC. The chain joins TRBV5-1 to TRBJ2-5; perhaps TRBD2 as D (5 bases). Germline V gene lookup returns CDR1 SGHRS and CDR2 YFSETQ. CDR3 length equals 16 residues. The germline V and J ends were trimmed by 1 base and 1 base, with 14 bases remaining between them.